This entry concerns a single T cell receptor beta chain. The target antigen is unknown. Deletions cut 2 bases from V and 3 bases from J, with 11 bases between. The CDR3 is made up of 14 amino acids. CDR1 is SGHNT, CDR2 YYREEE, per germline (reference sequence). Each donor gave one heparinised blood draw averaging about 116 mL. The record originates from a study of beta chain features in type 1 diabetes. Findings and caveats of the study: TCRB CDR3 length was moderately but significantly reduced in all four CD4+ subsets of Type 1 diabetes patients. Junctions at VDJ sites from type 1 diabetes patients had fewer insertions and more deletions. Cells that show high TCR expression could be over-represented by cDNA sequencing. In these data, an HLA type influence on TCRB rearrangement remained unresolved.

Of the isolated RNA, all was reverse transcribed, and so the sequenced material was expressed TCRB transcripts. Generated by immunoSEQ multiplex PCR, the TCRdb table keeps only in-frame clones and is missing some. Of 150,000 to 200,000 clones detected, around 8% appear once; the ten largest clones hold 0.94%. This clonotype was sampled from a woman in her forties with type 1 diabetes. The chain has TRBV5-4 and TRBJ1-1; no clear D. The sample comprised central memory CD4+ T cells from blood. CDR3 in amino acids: CASSFGRRDTEAFF. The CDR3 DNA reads TGTGCCAGCAGCTTTGGTAGACGGGACACTGAAGCTTTCTTT. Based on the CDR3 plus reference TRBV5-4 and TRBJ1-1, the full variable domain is ETGVTQSPTHLIKTRGQQVTLRCSSQSGHNTVSWYQQALGQGPQFIFQYYREEENGRGNFPPRFSGLQFPNYSSELNVNALELDDSALYLCASSFGRRDTEAFFGQGTRLTVV.